This TCR beta chain emerged from a study of identical twins. Points from the study as a whole: Where out-of-frame alpha sequences were twin-shared, they showed excess low generation probability. Abundant beta clonotypes from cord blood had fewer insertions, unlike memory repertoires, which showed none.

As regards this clonotype: Its cognate antigen is unknown. A read error may explain this, as a much larger clone is one base away.

Trimming removed 3 bases at V and 3 bases at J, with 12 bases between. The CDR3 has 14 amino acids. MiXCR, run by TCRdb on the 5' RACE reads, gives a single entry per CDR3 protein. The table records more than 1.5 million distinct CDR3 sequences, about 32% of them present only once. The rearrangement uses TRBV12-3 or TRBV12-4 and TRBJ2-7; no clear D. This TCR was recovered from a newborn girl in good health. The sample consisted of cord blood. The CDR3 DNA reads as TGTGCCAGCAGTTTGAGGCTCAGCCTCTACGAGCAGTACTTC. Translating it yields CASSLRLSLYEQYF.